This note documents a single T cell receptor beta chain sequence. Its recognized antigen is unknown. The input lacks base qualities; no much larger clone sits a single base away. The data were obtained in a study of control samples from healthy donors and cancer patients (dated by TCRdb to about 2020). Library method: the immunoSEQ multiplex PCR assay. Entries here come from immuneACCESS through TCRdb and include only in-frame sequences with V and J called. Some clones fail to appear in such tables; in the studies checked, an unresolved V gene covers under half of the shortfall, and the cause of the remainder is unknown. Present in this sample are more than 95,000 clones, more than 85% of which were seen just once. The biggest ten clones account for 8% of the sample. As encoded in the germline V gene (reference sequence), CDR1 is GTSNPN while CDR2 is SVGIG. V is reduced by 1 base and J by 2 bases, leaving a spacing of 2 bases between them. The CDR3 measures 11 amino acids from cysteine to phenylalanine. Of the read, only the CDR3 DNA is kept; its 33 bases are in frame from base 1.

This TCR was recovered from a man aged 18 to 29 in good health. Sequencing was performed on blood. This chain is built from TRBV30 and TRBJ1-1; the D gene remains uncertain. The bases are TGTGCCTGGAGTGATAACACTGAAGCTTTCTTT. It specifies CAWSDNTEAFF.